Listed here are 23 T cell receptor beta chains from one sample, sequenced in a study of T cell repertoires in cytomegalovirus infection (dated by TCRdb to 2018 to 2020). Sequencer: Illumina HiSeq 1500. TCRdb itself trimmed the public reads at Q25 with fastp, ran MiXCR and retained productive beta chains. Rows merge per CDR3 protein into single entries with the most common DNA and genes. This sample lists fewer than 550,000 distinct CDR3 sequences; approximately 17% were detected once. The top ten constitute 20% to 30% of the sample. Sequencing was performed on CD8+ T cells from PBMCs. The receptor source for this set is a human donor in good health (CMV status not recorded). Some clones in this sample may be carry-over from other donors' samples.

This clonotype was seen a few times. CDR3 loop: CASSYSNAGARPLEETQYF. The CDR3 DNA reads as TGTGCCAGCAGTTACTCGAATGCAGGGGCGCGGCCTCTTGAGGAGACCCAGTACTTC. The chain joins TRBV6-2 or TRBV6-3 to TRBJ2-5; a weak D match, TRBD1 (6 bases). V was trimmed by 0 bases and J by 5 bases, leaving 25 bases between them. Germline assignment: CDR1 MNHEY and CDR2 SVGEGT. CDR3 length equals 19 residues.

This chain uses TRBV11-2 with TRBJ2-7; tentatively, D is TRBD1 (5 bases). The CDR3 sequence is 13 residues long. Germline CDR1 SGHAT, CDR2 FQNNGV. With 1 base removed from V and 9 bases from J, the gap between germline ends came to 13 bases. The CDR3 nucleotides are TGTGCCAGCAGCTTAGTGCAGGGCAAAGTGCAGTACTTC. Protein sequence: CASSLVQGKVQYF.

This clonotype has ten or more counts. CDR3 region: CASSGGEREAADTQYF. CDR3 sequence (DNA): TGTGCCAGCAGTGGCGGCGAGCGGGAGGCGGCAGATACGCAGTATTTT. The chain carries TRBV2 and TRBJ2-3; 9 bases line up with TRBD2. The CDR3 loop spans 16 amino acids. Germline assignment: CDR1 SNHLY and CDR2 FYNNEI. Germline trimming cut 4 bases from V and 4 bases from J; bases unmatched to any gene: 9.

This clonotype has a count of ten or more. The CDR3 is CASILRVRREKLFF. As DNA, the CDR3 is TGTGCCAGCATCTTGAGGGTCCGGCGTGAAAAACTGTTTTTT. The chain employs TRBV7-3 and TRBJ1-4; D remains unclear. In germline, CDR1 is SGHTA, CDR2 FQGTGA. The V and J ends lost 7 bases and 7 bases respectively, with 16 bases between them. This CDR3 has 14 residues. The complete variable domain, with remaining parts taken from reference TRBV7-3 and TRBJ1-4, reads GAGVSQTPSNKVTEKGKYVELRCDPISGHTALYWYRQSLGQGPEFLIYFQGTGAADDSGLPNDRFFAVRPEGSVSTLKIQRTERGDSAVYLCASILRVRREKLFFGSGTQLSVL.

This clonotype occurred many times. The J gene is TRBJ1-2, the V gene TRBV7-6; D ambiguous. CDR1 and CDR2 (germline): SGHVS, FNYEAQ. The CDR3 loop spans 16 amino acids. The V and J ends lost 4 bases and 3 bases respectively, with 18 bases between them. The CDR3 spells CASSSLGRTRDYGYTF. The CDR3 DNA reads TGTGCCAGCAGCTCCTTAGGCCGAACTCGGGACTATGGCTACACCTTC.

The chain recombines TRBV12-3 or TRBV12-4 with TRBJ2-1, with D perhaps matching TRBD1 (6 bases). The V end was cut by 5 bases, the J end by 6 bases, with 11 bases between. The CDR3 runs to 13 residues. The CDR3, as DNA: TGTGCCAGCAGTCAGGGGTACCCCAATGAGCAGTTCTTC. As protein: CASSQGYPNEQFF.

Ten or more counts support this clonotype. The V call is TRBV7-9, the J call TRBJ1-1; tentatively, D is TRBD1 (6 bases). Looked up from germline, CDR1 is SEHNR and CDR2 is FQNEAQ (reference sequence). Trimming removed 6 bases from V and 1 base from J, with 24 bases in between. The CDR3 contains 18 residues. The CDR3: CASRQGTGTGLRNTEAFF. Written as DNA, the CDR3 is TGTGCCAGCAGACAAGGAACAGGGACGGGGTTGAGGAACACTGAAGCTTTCTTT.

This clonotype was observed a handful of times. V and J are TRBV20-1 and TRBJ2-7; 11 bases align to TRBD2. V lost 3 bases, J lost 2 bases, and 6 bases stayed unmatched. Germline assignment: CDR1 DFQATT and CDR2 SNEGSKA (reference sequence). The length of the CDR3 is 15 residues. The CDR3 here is CSASLAGGPTYEQYF. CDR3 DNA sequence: TGCAGTGCTAGTCTAGCGGGAGGCCCCACCTACGAGCAGTACTTC.

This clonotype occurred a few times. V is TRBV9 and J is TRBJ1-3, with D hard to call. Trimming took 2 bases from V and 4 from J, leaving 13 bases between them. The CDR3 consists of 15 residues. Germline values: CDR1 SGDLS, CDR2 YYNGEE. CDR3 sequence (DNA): TGTGCCAGCAGCGTCGGACCCGATGAAGGAAACACCATATATTTT. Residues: CASSVGPDEGNTIYF.

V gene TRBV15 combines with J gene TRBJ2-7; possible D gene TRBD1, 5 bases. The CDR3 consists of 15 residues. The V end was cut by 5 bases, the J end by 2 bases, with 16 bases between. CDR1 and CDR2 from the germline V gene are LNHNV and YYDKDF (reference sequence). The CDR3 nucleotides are TGTGCCACCAGCGAGGTCTCAGGGCCACCCTACGAGCAGTACTTC. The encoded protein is CATSEVSGPPYEQYF.

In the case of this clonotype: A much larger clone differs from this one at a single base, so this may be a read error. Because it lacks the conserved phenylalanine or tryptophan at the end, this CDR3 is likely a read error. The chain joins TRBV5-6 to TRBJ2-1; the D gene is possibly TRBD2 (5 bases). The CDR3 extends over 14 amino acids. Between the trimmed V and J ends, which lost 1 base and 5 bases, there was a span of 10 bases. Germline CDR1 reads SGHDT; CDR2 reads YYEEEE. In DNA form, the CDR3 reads TGTGCCAGCAGCTTGACGGGAAAGGACAATGAGCAGTTCTTA. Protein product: CASSLTGKDNEQFL.

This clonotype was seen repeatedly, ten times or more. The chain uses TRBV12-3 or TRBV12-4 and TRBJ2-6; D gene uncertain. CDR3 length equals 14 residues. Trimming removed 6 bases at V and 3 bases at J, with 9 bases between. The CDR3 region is CASSAGFGANVLTF. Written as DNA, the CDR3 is TGTGCCAGCAGCGCAGGTTTTGGGGCCAACGTCCTGACTTTC.

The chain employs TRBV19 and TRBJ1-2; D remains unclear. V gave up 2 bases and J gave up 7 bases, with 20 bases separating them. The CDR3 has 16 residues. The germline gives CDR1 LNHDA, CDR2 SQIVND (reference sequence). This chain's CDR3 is CASSITEGPYRGGYTF. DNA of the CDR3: TGTGCCAGTAGTATAACGGAAGGGCCCTACCGCGGTGGCTACACCTTC. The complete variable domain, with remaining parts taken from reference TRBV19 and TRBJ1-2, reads DGGITQSPKYLFRKEGQNVTLSCEQNLNHDAMYWYRQDPGQGLRLIYYSQIVNDFQKGDIAEGYSVSREKKESFPLTVTSAQKNPTAFYLCASSITEGPYRGGYTFGSGTRLTVV.

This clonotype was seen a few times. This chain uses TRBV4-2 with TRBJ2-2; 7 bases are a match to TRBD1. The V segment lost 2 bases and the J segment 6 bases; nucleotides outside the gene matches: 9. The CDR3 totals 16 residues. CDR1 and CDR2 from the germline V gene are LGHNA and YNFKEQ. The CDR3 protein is CASSQRTGTVAGELFF. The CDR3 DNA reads TGTGCCAGCAGCCAACGGACAGGTACCGTGGCCGGGGAGCTGTTTTTT.

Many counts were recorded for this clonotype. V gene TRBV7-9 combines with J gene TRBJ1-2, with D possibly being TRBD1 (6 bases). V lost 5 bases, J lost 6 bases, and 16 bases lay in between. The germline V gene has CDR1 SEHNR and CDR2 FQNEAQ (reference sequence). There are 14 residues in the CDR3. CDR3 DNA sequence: TGTGCCAGCAGCCCCCCGACGGGGGCGAATGGCTACACCTTC. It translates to CASSPPTGANGYTF. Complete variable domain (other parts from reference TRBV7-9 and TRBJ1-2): DTGVSQNPRHKITKRGQNVTFRCDPISEHNRLYWYRQTLGQGPEFLTYFQNEAQLEKSRLLSDRFSAERPKGSFSTLEIQRTEQGDSAMYLCASSPPTGANGYTFGSGTRLTVV.

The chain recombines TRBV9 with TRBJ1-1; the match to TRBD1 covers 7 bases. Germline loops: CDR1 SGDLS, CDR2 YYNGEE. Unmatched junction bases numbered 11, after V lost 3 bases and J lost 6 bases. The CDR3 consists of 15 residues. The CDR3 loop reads CASSARTGHPPEAFF. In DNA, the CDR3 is TGTGCCAGCAGCGCGAGGACAGGACACCCTCCTGAAGCTTTCTTT. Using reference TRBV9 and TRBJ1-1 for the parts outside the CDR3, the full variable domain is DSGVTQTPKHLITATGQRVTLRCSPRSGDLSVYWYQQSLDQGLQFLIQYYNGEERAKGNILERFSAQQFPDLHSELNLSSLELGDSALYFCASSARTGHPPEAFFGQGTRLTVV.

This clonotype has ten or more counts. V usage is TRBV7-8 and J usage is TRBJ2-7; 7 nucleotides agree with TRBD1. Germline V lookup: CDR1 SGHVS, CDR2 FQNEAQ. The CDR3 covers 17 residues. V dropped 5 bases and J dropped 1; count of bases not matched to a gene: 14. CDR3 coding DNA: TGTGCCAGCAGCCGACGAGGTTCGGCAGGGGGATCCTACGAGCAGTACTTC. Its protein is CASSRRGSAGGSYEQYF. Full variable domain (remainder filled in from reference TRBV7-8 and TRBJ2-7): GAGVSQSPRYKVAKRGQDVALRCDPISGHVSLFWYQQALGQGPEFLTYFQNEAQLDKSGLPSDRFFAERPEGSVSTLKIQRTQQEDSAVYLCASSRRGSAGGSYEQYFGPGTRLTVT.

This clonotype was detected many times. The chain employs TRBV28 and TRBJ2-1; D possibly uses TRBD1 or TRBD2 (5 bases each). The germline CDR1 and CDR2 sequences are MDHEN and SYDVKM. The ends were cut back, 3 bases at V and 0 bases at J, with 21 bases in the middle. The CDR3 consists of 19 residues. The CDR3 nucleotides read TGTGCCAGCAGTTTCGGGGCGGTTCTCCCCTCACACTCCTACAATGAGCAGTTCTTC. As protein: CASSFGAVLPSHSYNEQFF.

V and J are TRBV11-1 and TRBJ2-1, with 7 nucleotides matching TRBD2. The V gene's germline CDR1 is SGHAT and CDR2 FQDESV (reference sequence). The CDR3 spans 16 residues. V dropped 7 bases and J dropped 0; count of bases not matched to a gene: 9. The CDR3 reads CASTSRLAGSYNEQFF. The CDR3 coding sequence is TGTGCCAGCACCTCAAGACTAGCAGGCTCCTACAATGAGCAGTTCTTC. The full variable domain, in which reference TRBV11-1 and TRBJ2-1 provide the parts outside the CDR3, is EAEVAQSPRYKITEKSQAVAFWCDPISGHATLYWYRQILGQGPELLVQFQDESVVDDSQLPKDRFSAERLKGVDSTLKIQPAELGDSAMYLCASTSRLAGSYNEQFFGPGTRLTVL.

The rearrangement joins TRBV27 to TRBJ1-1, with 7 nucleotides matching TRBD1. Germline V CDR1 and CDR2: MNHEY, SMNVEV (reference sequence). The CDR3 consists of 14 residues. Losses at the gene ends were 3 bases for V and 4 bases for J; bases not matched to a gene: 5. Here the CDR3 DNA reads TGTGCCAGCAGTTTCCTCAGGGACAGCACTGAAGCTTTCTTT. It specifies CASSFLRDSTEAFF.

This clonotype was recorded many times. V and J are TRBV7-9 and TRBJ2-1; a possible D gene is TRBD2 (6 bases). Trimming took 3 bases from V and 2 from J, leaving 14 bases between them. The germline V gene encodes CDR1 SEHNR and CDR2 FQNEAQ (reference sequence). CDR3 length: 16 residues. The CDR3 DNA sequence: TGTGCCAGCAGCTTTGGCGCGGGACTGACCTACAATGAGCAGTTCTTC. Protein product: CASSFGAGLTYNEQFF. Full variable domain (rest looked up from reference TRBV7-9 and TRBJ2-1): DTGVSQNPRHKITKRGQNVTFRCDPISEHNRLYWYRQTLGQGPEFLTYFQNEAQLEKSRLLSDRFSAERPKGSFSTLEIQRTEQGDSAMYLCASSFGAGLTYNEQFFGPGTRLTVL.

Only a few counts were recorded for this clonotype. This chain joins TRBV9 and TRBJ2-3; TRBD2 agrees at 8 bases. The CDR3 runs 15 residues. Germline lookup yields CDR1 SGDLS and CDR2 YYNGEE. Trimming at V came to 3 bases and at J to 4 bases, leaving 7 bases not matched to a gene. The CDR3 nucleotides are TGTGCCAGCAGCGGACCAGCGGGAGTGCCAGATACGCAGTATTTT. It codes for CASSGPAGVPDTQYF.

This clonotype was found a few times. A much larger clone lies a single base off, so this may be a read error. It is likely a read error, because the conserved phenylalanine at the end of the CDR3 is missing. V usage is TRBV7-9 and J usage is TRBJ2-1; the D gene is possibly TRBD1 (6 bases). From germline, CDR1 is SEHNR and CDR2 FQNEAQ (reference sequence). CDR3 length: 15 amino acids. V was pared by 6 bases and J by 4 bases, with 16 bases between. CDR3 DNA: TGTGCCAGCAGTATAGACAGGAAACCTTACAATGAGCAGTTCTTA. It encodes CASSIDRKPYNEQFL.